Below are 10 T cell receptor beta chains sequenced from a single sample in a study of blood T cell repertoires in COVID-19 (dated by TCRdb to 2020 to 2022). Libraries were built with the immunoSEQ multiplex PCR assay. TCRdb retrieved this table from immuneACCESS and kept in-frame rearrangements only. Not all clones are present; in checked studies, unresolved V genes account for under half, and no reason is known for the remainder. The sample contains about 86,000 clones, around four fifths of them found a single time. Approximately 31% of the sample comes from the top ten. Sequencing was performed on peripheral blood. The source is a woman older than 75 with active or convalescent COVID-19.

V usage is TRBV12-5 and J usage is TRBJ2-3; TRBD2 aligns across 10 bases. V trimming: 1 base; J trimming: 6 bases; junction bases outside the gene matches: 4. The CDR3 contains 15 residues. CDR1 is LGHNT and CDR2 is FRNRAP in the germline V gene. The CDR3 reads CASGLEAGGRDTQYF. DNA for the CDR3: TGTGCTAGTGGTTTGGAAGCGGGGGGGCGGGATACGCAGTATTTT.

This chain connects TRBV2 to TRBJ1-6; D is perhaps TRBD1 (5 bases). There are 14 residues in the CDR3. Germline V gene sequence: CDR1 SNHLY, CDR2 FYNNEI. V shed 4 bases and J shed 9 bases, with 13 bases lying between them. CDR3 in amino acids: CASSVLGGGSPLHF. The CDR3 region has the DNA TGTGCCAGCAGTGTTCTGGGGGGTGGTTCACCCCTCCACTTT. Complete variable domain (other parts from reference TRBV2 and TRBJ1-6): EPEVTQTPSHQVTQMGQEVILRCVPISNHLYFYWYRQILGQKVEFLVSFYNNEISEKSEIFDDQFSVERPDGSNFTLKIRSTKLEDSAMYFCASSVLGGGSPLHFGNGTRLTVT.

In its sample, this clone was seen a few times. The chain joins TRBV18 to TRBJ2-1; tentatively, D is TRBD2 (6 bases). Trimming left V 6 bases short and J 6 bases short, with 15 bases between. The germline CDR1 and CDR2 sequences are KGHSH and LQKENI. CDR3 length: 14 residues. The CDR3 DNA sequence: TGTGCCAGCTCCCCGGGACTCACCGGCAATGAGCAGTTCTTC. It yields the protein CASSPGLTGNEQFF. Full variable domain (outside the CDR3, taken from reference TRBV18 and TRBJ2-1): NAGVMQNPRHLVRRRGQEARLRCSPMKGHSHVYWYRQLPEEGLKFMVYLQKENIIDESGMPKERFSAEFPKEGPSILRIQQVVRGDSAAYFCASSPGLTGNEQFFGPGTRLTVL.

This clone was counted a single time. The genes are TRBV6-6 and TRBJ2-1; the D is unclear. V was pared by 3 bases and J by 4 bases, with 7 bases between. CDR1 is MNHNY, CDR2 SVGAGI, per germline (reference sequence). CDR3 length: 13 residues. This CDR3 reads CASSYSRYNEQFF. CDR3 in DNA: TGTGCCAGCAGTTATTCGAGGTACAATGAGCAGTTCTTC.

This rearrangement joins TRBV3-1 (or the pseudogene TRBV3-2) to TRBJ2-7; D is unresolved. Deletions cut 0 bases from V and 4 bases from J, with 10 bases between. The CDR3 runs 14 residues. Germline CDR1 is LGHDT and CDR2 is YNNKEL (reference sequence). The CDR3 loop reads CASSQERQVYEQYF. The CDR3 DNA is TGTGCCAGCAGCCAAGAAAGGCAGGTTTACGAGCAGTACTTC.

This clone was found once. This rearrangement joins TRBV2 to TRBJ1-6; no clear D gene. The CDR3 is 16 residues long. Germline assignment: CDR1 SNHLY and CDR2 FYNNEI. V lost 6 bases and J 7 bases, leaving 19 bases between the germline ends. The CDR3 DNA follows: TGTGCCAGCAGGGGTGCGCCCGGGATCATAAATTCACCCCTCCACTTT. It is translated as CASRGAPGIINSPLHF.

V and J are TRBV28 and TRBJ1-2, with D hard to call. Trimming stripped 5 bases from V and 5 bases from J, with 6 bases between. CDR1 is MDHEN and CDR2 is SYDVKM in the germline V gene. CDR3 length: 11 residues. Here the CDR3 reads CASSGGYGYTF. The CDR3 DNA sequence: TGTGCCAGCAGTGGCGGTTATGGCTACACCTTC.

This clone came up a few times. This CDR3 reads CASTMGSQPQHF. CDR3 nucleotides: TGTGCCAGTACCATGGGGAGTCAGCCCCAGCATTTT. J is TRBJ1-5 and V is TRBV19; D is undetermined. Germline CDR1 and CDR2: LNHDA and SQIVND (reference sequence). The CDR3 is 12 amino acids. V was trimmed by 7 bases and J by 6 bases, leaving 10 bases between them.

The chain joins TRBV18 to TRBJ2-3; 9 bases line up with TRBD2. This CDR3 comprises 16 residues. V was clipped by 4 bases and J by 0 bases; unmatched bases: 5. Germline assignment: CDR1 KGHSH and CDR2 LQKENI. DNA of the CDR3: TGTGCCAGCTCACTGAGTAGCGGGGGAAGCACAGATACGCAGTATTTT. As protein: CASSLSSGGSTDTQYF.

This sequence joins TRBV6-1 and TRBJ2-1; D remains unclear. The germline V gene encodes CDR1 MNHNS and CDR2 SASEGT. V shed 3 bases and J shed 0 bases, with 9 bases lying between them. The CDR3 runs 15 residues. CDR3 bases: TGTGCCAGCAGTGAGGCCGCAAACTCCTACAATGAGCAGTTCTTC. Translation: CASSEAANSYNEQFF.